This TCR beta chain is from a study of identical twins. As for this clonotype: Its cognate antigen is unknown.

Findings of the study overall: Insertions were fewer in abundant cord blood beta clonotypes, whereas memory repertoires showed none of this pattern. Modelling approaches yielded underestimates of out-of-frame TCR alpha sharing between monozygotic twins. Diverse VJ usage suggested most zero-insertion clonotypes were not invariant T cells.

Carrying unique molecular identifiers, the cDNA also gained a universal primer site through template switching. One entry per CDR3 protein, called by TCRdb with MiXCR from the 5' RACE reads. The table includes some 260,000 distinct CDR3 sequences, 11% to 15% detected once. The junction had 7 bases not matched to a gene; V was cut back by 5 bases and J by 10 bases. This CDR3 comprises 13 residues. This clonotype was sampled from a woman under 30 in good health. The chain recombines TRBV12-3 or TRBV12-4 with TRBJ2-1; TRBD2 agrees at 8 bases. The sequenced sample was memory (CD45RO+) T cells sorted from blood. CDR3 residues: CASSPQREREQFF. CDR3 coding DNA: TGTGCCAGCAGTCCCCAGCGGGAGAGGGAGCAGTTCTTC.